These 16 T cell receptor beta chains were sequenced from one sample in a study of shared clonotypes between healthy human individuals. The naive CD8 fraction comprised CD45RO-negative cells positively selected for CCR7 and excluded terminally differentiated effector memory CD45RA+ cells. Sequenced by immunoSEQ multiplex PCR; TCRdb stores in-frame clones only, minus some. The sample lists approximately 2,000,000 clones, over 85% occurring once. Sequences were obtained from naive CD8+ T cells from PBMCs. These receptor sequences come from a man between 18 and 29 years old in good health. Some clones in this sample may be carry-over from other donors' samples.

The chain links TRBV30 to TRBJ2-7; 8 bases agree with TRBD2. The CDR3 is made up of 14 amino acids. With 4 bases clipped from V and 2 bases from J, the junction kept 7 bases outside the gene matches. CDR1 GTSNPN and CDR2 SVGIG come from the germline V gene (reference sequence). CDR3 sequence reads: CAWNSAGGPYEQYF. The DNA of the CDR3 is TGTGCCTGGAATTCTGCGGGAGGTCCCTACGAGCAGTACTTC.

Remarks on this clone: Distinct nucleotide sequences in the sample also encode this CDR3. CDR3 amino acids: CASSYGPIYEQYF. CDR3 coding DNA: TGTGCCAGCAGTTACGGACCGATCTACGAGCAGTACTTC. The genes are TRBV6-5 and TRBJ2-7; D not certain. The germline CDR1 and CDR2 sequences are MNHEY and SVGAGI. V lost 2 bases, J lost 3 bases, and 8 bases lay in between. The CDR3 has 13 amino acids.

The CDR3 DNA is TGTGCCAGCAGCTTAATTCCCGGCAGCTCCTACAATGAGCAGTTCTTC. It encodes CASSLIPGSSYNEQFF. This chain connects TRBV13 to TRBJ2-1; D gene unclear. Germline V gene data show CDR1 as PRHDT and CDR2 as FYEKMQ (reference sequence). There are 16 residues in the CDR3. Trimming left V 2 bases short and J 0 bases short, with 11 bases between.

The rearrangement uses TRBV7-2 and TRBJ1-2; the D gene is possibly TRBD1 (6 bases). Trimming removed 5 bases at V and 7 bases at J, with 23 bases between. The CDR3 length is 16 residues. From germline, CDR1 is SGHTA and CDR2 FQGNSA. CDR3 in DNA: TGTGCCAGCAGCGAGGATTCTGGGGGGCGCCCCGCTGGCTACACCTTC. It yields the protein CASSEDSGGRPAGYTF.

This rearrangement joins TRBV28 to TRBJ2-5; TRBD1 matches 9 bases. Germline loops: CDR1 MDHEN, CDR2 SYDVKM. This CDR3 has 19 residues. V lost 8 bases to trimming and J lost 0 bases; unmatched junction nucleotides: 19. DNA of the CDR3: TGTGCCAGCCGTCAGCTCCGGGACAGGGACCCCCTCTACCAAGAGACCCAGTACTTC. Amino acid sequence: CASRQLRDRDPLYQETQYF.

V gene TRBV9 combines with J gene TRBJ1-2; possibly TRBD1 for D (6 bases). This CDR3 comprises 20 residues. V dropped 2 bases and J dropped 0 bases, with 26 bases sitting between them. Germline values: CDR1 SGDLS, CDR2 YYNGEE. In DNA form, the CDR3 reads TGTGCCAGCAGCGTTGCCCCTACCGGGACAAAGACTAAAACTAACTATGGCTACACCTTC. It specifies CASSVAPTGTKTKTNYGYTF.

The V call is TRBV4-2, the J call TRBJ2-3; TRBD2 matches at 11 bases. Germline V gives CDR1 LGHNA, CDR2 YNFKEQ. CDR3 length: 16 residues. The V segment lost 4 bases and the J segment 4 bases; nucleotides outside the gene matches: 7. In nucleotides, the CDR3 is TGTGCCAGCAGCCGGATAGCGGGAGGGCCCTCAGATACGCAGTATTTT. Translation gives CASSRIAGGPSDTQYF.

V and J are TRBV7-9 and TRBJ2-7; D gene unclear. This CDR3 contains 15 residues. The V end lost 7 bases, the J end lost 0 bases, and 16 bases lay between the germline ends. Germline V gives CDR1 SEHNR, CDR2 FQNEAQ (reference sequence). The CDR3 sequence is CASKSGDSSSYEQYF. CDR3 sequence (DNA): TGTGCCAGCAAGTCAGGTGATTCGAGCTCCTACGAGCAGTACTTC.

The rearrangement uses TRBV30 and TRBJ2-1, with 7 nucleotides matching TRBD2. V shed 5 bases, J shed 2 bases, and the junction held 6 bases outside the gene matches. Looked up from germline, CDR1 is GTSNPN and CDR2 is SVGIG (reference sequence). CDR3 length: 14 amino acids. The CDR3, as DNA: TGTGCCTGGGACACCGGGACTACCTACAATGAGCAGTTCTTC. The encoded protein is CAWDTGTTYNEQFF.

The V gene is TRBV7-3, the J gene TRBJ1-2; 10 nucleotides agree with TRBD1. This CDR3 spans 15 amino acids. From germline, CDR1 is SGHTA and CDR2 FQGTGA. The J segment lost 10 bases and the V segment lost 2 bases, leaving 10 bases of the junction unmatched. The CDR3 DNA sequence: TGTGCCAGCAGCTTAGACTCCGGGACAGGGGTTCCCTACACCTTC. Translating gives CASSLDSGTGVPYTF. The full variable domain, its missing parts supplied by reference TRBV7-3 and TRBJ1-2, is GAGVSQTPSNKVTEKGKYVELRCDPISGHTALYWYRQSLGQGPEFLIYFQGTGAADDSGLPNDRFFAVRPEGSVSTLKIQRTERGDSAVYLCASSLDSGTGVPYTFGSGTRLTVV.

The chain couples TRBV29-1 to TRBJ2-3; the match to TRBD1 covers 9 bases. Unmatched junction bases numbered 5, after V lost 7 bases and J lost 3 bases. This CDR3 contains 13 residues. Germline V gene sequence: CDR1 SQVTM, CDR2 ANQGSEA. CDR3 DNA sequence: TGCAGCGCCCTCGGGACAGGGACAGATACGCAGTATTTT. It translates to CSALGTGTDTQYF.

V usage is TRBV19 and J usage is TRBJ2-1; D not resolved. The V end was cut by 3 bases, the J end by 9 bases, with 9 bases between. This CDR3 region has 12 residues. The germline V gene has CDR1 LNHDA and CDR2 SQIVND (reference sequence). CDR3: CASSMLGGEQFF. The CDR3 region has the DNA TGTGCCAGTAGTATGTTGGGCGGTGAGCAGTTCTTC.

The chain links TRBV7-9 to TRBJ1-2, with D maybe TRBD1 (5 bases). CDR1 SEHNR and CDR2 FQNEAQ come from the germline V gene (reference sequence). The CDR3 length is 16 residues. The V and J ends lost 4 bases and 0 bases respectively, with 15 bases between them. CDR3 sequence: CASSYLSGTSNYGYTF. For the CDR3, the DNA is TGTGCCAGCAGCTACCTATCGGGGACTTCTAACTATGGCTACACCTTC.

V usage is TRBV28 and J usage is TRBJ2-1, with D perhaps given as TRBD1 or TRBD2 (6 bases each). V was clipped by 8 bases and J by 8 bases, with 19 bases between them. Germline CDR1 MDHEN, CDR2 SYDVKM. The CDR3 extends over 14 amino acids. Here the CDR3 DNA reads TGTGCCAGCGGGGGGCCGAATAGAGGGGATGAGCAGTTCTTC. It translates to CASGGPNRGDEQFF.

With regard to this clone: Other DNA sequences within the sample encode an identical CDR3. The rearrangement joins TRBV6-1 to TRBJ2-1; D remains unclear. Trimming cost V 6 bases and J 5 bases, with 2 bases left between them. Germline V gene data show CDR1 as MNHNS and CDR2 as SASEGT. The CDR3 totals 10 residues. As DNA, the CDR3 is TGTGCCAGCAGCAACAATGAGCAGTTCTTC. It encodes CASSNNEQFF.

The chain employs TRBV9 and TRBJ2-1; D may be TRBD2 (8 bases). V was pared by 4 bases and J by 5 bases, with 16 bases between. This CDR3 is 15 amino acids long. Germline-derived CDR1 and CDR2 are SGDLS and YYNGEE. The CDR3 DNA reads as TGTGCCAGCAGCCGTAGCGGGACAGAGAACAATGAGCAGTTCTTC. It codes for CASSRSGTENNEQFF.